This T cell receptor (beta chain) stems from a study of blood T cell repertoires in COVID-19. Measured with immunoSEQ multiplex PCR; TCRdb has only the in-frame clones, and not every one. The sample shows approximately 70,000 clones, 75% to 85% of them seen only once. Trimming removed 4 bases from V and 5 bases from J; junction bases left unmatched: 3. From germline, CDR1 is SGHRS and CDR2 YFSETQ. This CDR3 comprises 12 residues. This sequence joins TRBV5-1 and TRBJ2-7; TRBD2 matches at 7 bases. The material sequenced was peripheral blood. This clonotype was sampled from a woman aged 60 to 75 with acute or convalescent COVID-19. CDR3 nucleotides: TGCGCCAGCAGCCGGGGGGTTGACGAGCAGTACTTC. Translating it yields CASSRGVDEQYF.